This entry is about one T cell receptor (beta chain). What it recognizes is unknown. The data are from a study of CXCR3-negative and CXCR3-positive naive CD8 T cells. Study-wide findings and caveats: Once cells were cryopreserved, CXCR3 expression went down partly, and most assays used fresh PBMCs. TCR strength was inferred from TRB CDR3 properties, while surface CD5 was comparable between naive subsets.

Germline CDR1 is MDHEN and CDR2 is SYDVKM. The CDR3 is 21 amino acids. 5' RACE with UMI labels generated the TRB cDNA libraries. Following a re-call of the 5' RACE reads, TCRdb has one entry per CDR3 protein and lacks DNA. Its clone listing holds about 24,000 distinct CDR3 sequences. The TCR originated in a human donor in good health. Some clones in this sample may be carry-over from other donors' samples. The chain carries TRBV28 and TRBJ2-1; TCRdb selects TRBD1, and the lack of DNA leaves this call unchecked. The sequencing sample was made of naive CXCR3- CD8+ T cells from blood. The subset is: CD45RO-CCR7+CD27+CD95- naive CD8+ T cells lacking CXCR3 (TNR3-). CDR3: CASSSNPTRGGGDNSYNEQFF.